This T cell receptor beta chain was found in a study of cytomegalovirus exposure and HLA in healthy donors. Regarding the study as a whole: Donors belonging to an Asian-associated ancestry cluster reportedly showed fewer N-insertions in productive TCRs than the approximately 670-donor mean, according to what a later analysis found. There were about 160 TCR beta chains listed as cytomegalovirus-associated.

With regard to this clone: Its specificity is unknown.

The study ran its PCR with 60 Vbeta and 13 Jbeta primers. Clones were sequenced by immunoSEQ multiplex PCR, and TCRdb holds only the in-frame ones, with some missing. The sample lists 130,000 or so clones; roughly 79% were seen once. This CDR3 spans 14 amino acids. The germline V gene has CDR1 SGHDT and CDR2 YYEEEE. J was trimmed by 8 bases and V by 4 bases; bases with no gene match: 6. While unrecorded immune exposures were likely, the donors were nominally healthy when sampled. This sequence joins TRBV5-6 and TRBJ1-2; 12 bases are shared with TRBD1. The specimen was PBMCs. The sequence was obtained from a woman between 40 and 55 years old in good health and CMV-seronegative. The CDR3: CASSPGQGAPGYTF. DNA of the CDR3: TGTGCCAGCAGCCCGGGACAGGGGGCGCCGGGCTACACCTTC.